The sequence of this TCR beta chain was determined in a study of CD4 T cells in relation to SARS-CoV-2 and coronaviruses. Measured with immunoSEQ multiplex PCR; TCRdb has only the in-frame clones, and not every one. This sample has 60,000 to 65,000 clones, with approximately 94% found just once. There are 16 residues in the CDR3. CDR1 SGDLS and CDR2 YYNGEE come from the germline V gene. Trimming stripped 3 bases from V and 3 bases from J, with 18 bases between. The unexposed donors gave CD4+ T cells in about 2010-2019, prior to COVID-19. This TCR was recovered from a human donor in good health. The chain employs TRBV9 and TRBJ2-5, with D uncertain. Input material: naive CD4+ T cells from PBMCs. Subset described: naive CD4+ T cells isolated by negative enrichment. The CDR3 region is CASSAGSTLEKETQYF. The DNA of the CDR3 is TGTGCCAGCAGCGCCGGATCAACCCTCGAGAAAGAGACCCAGTACTTC.